The source of this T cell receptor (beta chain) is a study of blood T cell repertoires in COVID-19. Study at large: Some COVID-19 samples were acute and others convalescent; all came from the United States, Italy and Spain. T cells, B-cell-depleted T cells, or PBMCs supplied cDNA or gDNA.

Original methodology: Estimates of nucleated cell counts were drawn from the amplification of reference gene primers. The method was immunoSEQ multiplex PCR; TCRdb's version includes in-frame clones alone and lacks a portion of them. Clone size and the V and J calls come from that table; the DNA yielded D and trimming. In the table there are a few hundred thousand clones, under 90% of which are singletons. Study members were between roughly 18 and 100 years old and lived in 24 US regions. The CDR3 is 16 amino acids. The V end was cut by 2 bases, the J end by 5 bases, with 19 bases between. Germline loops: CDR1 SGHKS, CDR2 YYEKEE (reference sequence).

The source is a woman aged 30 to 39 who had recovered from COVID-19. Material for sequencing was PBMCs or T cells enriched from blood (not recorded which). This rearrangement joins TRBV5-5 to TRBJ1-2; D is undetermined. In DNA, the CDR3 is TGTGCCAGCAGCTTTTTATACGCCGGAGGTGGGTATGGCTACACCTTC. It codes for CASSFLYAGGGYGYTF.